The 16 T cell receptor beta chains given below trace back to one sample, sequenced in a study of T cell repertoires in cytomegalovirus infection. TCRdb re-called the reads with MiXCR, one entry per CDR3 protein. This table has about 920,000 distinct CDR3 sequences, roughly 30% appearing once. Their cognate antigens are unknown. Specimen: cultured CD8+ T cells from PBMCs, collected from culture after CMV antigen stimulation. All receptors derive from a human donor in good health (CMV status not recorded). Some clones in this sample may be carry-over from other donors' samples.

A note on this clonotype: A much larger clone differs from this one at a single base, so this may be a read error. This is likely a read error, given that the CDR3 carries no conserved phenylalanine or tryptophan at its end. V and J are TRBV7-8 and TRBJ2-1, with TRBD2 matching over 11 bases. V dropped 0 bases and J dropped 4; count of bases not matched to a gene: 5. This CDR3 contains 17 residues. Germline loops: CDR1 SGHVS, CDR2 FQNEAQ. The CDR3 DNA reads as TGTGCCAGCAGCTTAGCGAGTAGCGGGGGGGATTACAATGAGCAGTTCCTC. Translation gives CASSLASSGGDYNEQFL.

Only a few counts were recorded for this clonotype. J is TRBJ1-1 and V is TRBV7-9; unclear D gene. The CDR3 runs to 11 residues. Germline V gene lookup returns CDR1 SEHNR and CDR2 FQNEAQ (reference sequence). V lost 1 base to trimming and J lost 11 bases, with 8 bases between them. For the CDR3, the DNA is TGTGCCAGCAGCTTAGAGAGGTGGGCTTTCTTT. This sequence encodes CASSLERWAFF.

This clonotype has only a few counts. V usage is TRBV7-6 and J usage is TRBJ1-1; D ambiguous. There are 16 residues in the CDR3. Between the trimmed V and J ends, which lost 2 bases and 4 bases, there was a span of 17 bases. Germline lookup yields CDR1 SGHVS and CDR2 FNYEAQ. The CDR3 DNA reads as TGTGCCAGCAGCTTAAAGGGTCTAATAGGTGGCACTGAAGCTTTCTTT. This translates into CASSLKGLIGGTEAFF.

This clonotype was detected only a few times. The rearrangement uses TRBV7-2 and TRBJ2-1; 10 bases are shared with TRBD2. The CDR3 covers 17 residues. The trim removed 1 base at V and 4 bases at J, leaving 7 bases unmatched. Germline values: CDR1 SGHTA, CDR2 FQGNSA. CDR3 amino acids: CASSLVAGGYLYNEQFF. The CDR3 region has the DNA TGTGCCAGCAGCTTAGTAGCGGGGGGATATCTATACAATGAGCAGTTCTTC.

CDR3 in amino acids: CASAFRGGTFQETQYF. The CDR3 nucleotides read TGTGCCAGCGCTTTTAGGGGGGGGACCTTCCAAGAGACCCAGTACTTC. This chain uses TRBV28 with TRBJ2-5; perhaps TRBD2 as D (7 bases). Trimming cost V 8 bases and J 1 base, with 20 bases left between them. Germline V gene lookup returns CDR1 MDHEN and CDR2 SYDVKM. This CDR3 has 16 amino acids.

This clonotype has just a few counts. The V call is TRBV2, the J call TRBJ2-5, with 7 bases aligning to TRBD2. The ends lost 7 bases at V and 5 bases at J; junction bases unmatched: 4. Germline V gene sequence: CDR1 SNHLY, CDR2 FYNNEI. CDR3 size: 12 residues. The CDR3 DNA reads TGTGCCAGCACAGCGGGGTTGGAGACCCAGTACTTC. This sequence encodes CASTAGLETQYF. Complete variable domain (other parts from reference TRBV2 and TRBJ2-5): EPEVTQTPSHQVTQMGQEVILRCVPISNHLYFYWYRQILGQKVEFLVSFYNNEISEKSEIFDDQFSVERPDGSNFTLKIRSTKLEDSAMYFCASTAGLETQYFGPGTRLLVL.

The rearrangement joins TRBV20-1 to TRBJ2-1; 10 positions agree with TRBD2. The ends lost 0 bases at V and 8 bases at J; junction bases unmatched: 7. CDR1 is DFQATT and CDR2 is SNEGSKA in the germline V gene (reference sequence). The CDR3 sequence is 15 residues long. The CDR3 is CSAREGTSVKYEQFF. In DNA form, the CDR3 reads TGCAGTGCTAGAGAGGGGACTAGCGTTAAGTATGAGCAGTTCTTC.

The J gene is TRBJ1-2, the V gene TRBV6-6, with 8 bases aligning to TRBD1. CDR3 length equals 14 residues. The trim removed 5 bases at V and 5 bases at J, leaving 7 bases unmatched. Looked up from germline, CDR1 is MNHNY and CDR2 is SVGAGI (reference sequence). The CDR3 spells CASSTWDRLYGYTF. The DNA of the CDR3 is TGTGCCAGCAGTACCTGGGACAGGTTATATGGCTACACCTTC.

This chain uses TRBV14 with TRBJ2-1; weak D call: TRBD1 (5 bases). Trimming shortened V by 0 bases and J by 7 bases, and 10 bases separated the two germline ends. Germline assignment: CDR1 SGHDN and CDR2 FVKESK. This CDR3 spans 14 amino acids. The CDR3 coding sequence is TGTGCCAGCAGCCAAGAAGATAAGGGGAATGAGCAGTTCTTC. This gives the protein CASSQEDKGNEQFF.

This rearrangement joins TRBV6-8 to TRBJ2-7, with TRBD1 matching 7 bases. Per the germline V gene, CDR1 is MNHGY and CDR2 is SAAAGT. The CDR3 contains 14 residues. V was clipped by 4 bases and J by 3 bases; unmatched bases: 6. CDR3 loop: CASSSRQGDYEQYF. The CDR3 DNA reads TGTGCCAGCAGTTCCCGGCAGGGGGACTACGAGCAGTACTTC.

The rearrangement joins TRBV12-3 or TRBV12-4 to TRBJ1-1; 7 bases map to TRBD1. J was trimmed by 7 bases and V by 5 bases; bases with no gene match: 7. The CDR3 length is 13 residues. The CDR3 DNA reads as TGTGCCAGCAGTATTACAGGGGACCTTGAAGCTTTCTTT. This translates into CASSITGDLEAFF.

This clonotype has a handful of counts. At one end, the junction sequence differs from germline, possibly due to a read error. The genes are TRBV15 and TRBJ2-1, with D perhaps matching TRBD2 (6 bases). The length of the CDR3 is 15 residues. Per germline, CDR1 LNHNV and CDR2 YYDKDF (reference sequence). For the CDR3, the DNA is TGTGCCACCAGCCGAGACCCGGGGGATTGGGATGAGCAGTTCTTC. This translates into CATSRDPGDWDEQFF. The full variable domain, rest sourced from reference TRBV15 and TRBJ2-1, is DAMVIQNPRYQVTQFGKPVTLSCSQTLNHNVMYWYQQKSSQAPKLLFHYYDKDFNNEADTPDNFQSRRPNTSFCFLDIRSPGLGDTAMYLCATSRDPGDWDEQFFGPGTRLTVL.

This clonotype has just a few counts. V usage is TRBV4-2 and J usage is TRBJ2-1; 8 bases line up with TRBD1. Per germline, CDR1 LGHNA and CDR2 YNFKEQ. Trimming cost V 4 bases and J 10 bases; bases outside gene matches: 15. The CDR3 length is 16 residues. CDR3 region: CASSPTRTGPTAEQFF. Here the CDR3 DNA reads TGTGCCAGCAGCCCCACGAGGACAGGGCCTACGGCAGAGCAGTTCTTC.

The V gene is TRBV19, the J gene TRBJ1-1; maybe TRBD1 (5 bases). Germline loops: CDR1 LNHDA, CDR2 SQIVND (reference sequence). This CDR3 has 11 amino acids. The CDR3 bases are TGTGTCACCCACCAGGGCACTGAAGCTTTCTTT. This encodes CVTHQGTEAFF.

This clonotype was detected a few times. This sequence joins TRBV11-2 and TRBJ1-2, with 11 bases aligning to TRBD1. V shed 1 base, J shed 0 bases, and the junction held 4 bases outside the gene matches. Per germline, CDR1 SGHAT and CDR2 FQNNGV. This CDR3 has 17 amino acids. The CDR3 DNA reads TGTGCCAGCAGCTTAGGCCCGGACAGGGGGCCTAACTATGGCTACACCTTC. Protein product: CASSLGPDRGPNYGYTF.

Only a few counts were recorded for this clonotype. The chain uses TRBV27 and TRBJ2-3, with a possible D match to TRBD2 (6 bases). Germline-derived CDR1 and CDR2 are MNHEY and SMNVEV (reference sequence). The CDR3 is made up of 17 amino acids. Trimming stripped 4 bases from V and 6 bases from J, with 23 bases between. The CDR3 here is CASSSRKGLRAGDTQYF. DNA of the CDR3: TGTGCCAGCAGTTCCCGAAAAGGACTACGGGCGGGGGATACGCAGTATTTT.